These 13 T cell receptor beta chains originate from one sample sequenced in a study of T cells in Graves' hyperthyroidism and ophthalmopathy. What was amplified from RNA transcripts were TCR beta CDR3 regions. During a first-round RT-PCR of the TCR CDR3, the HTBI primer set was used. TCRdb ran MiXCR on the multiplex PCR reads and lists one entry per CDR3 protein. Altogether more than 450,000 distinct CDR3 sequences are present, 15% to 20% being singletons, with the ten largest covering roughly 50%. Sequenced input: blood. The receptors originated from a man aged 40-55 years with Graves' ophthalmopathy.

In its sample, this clonotype was seen many times. The chain is built from TRBV13 and TRBJ2-7; perhaps TRBD1 as D (5 bases). Looked up from germline, CDR1 is PRHDT and CDR2 is FYEKMQ (reference sequence). The CDR3 runs to 16 residues. Trimming pared 0 bases from V and 0 bases from J, leaving 12 bases between. DNA of the CDR3: TGTGCCAGCAGCTTAGGCCGGAGACAGCCCTCCTACGAGCAGTACTTC. Its translation is CASSLGRRQPSYEQYF. The variable domain in full, completed from reference TRBV13 and TRBJ2-7, reads AAGVIQSPRHLIKEKRETATLKCYPIPRHDTVYWYQQGPGQDPQFLISFYEKMQSDKGSIPDRFSAQQFSDYHSELNMSSLELGDSALYFCASSLGRRQPSYEQYFGPGTRLTVT.

This clonotype was observed a few times. The J gene is TRBJ2-1, the V gene TRBV6-2 or TRBV6-3, with D perhaps TRBD2 (6 bases). Trimming shortened V by 0 bases and J by 8 bases, and 23 bases separated the two germline ends. The germline gives CDR1 MNHEY, CDR2 SVGEGT. The CDR3 consists of 18 residues. The CDR3 DNA is TGTGCCAGCAGTTACTCGAGTAGGTCCGAAGGGCGGAGGGATGAGCAGTTCTTC. This sequence encodes CASSYSSRSEGRRDEQFF.

This clonotype has more than one count but fewer than ten. This rearrangement joins TRBV20-1 to TRBJ2-7; possibly TRBD1 for D (5 bases). This CDR3 is built from 16 residues. CDR1 and CDR2 (germline): DFQATT, SNEGSKA (reference sequence). V was cut by 1 base and J by 0 bases, with 16 bases left in between. The CDR3 protein is CSARGLGHSASYEQYF. CDR3 nucleotides: TGCAGTGCTAGAGGTTTAGGACACTCAGCCTCCTACGAGCAGTACTTC.

This clonotype was counted between two and nine times. V and J are TRBV28 and TRBJ2-7, with 8 bases identical to TRBD2. The CDR3 contains 15 residues. Germline assignment: CDR1 MDHEN and CDR2 SYDVKM. V lost 5 bases, J lost 4 bases, and 10 bases stayed unmatched. The CDR3 region is CASSPGTSSLYEQYF. As DNA, the CDR3 is TGTGCCAGCAGTCCCGGGACTAGTTCCTTATACGAGCAGTACTTC.

The table lists this clonotype with many counts. V and J are TRBV4-3 and TRBJ2-7; 10 nucleotides agree with TRBD1. The CDR3 contains 16 residues. Trimming removed 1 base from V and 5 bases from J; junction bases left unmatched: 8. Germline CDR1 reads LGHNA; CDR2 reads YSLEER. CDR3 DNA: TGCGCCAGCAGCCAAGTCCCGGGACAGGGGTGGCACGAGCAGTACTTC. Translating gives CASSQVPGQGWHEQYF.

The chain combines TRBV20-1 with TRBJ2-7; D uncertain. This CDR3 contains 13 residues. V lost 3 bases to trimming and J lost 3 bases, with 12 bases between them. The germline gives CDR1 DFQATT, CDR2 SNEGSKA (reference sequence). CDR3 sequence (DNA): TGCAGTGCTAGGGGATCCAGGCTCTACGAGCAGTACTTC. It is translated as CSARGSRLYEQYF.

Ten or more counts support this clonotype. V gene TRBV9 combines with J gene TRBJ1-1, with 11 bases identical to TRBD1. Germline CDR1 is SGDLS and CDR2 is YYNGEE. The CDR3 is made up of 17 amino acids. Losses at the gene ends were 1 base for V and 4 bases for J; bases not matched to a gene: 9. The CDR3 here is CASSVTPGTGGVTEAFF. Here the CDR3 DNA reads TGTGCCAGCAGCGTAACACCCGGGACAGGGGGTGTCACTGAAGCTTTCTTT.

The J gene is TRBJ2-1, the V gene TRBV5-8; TRBD2 matches at 12 bases. From germline, CDR1 is SGHTS and CDR2 YDEGEE. The CDR3 is 15 amino acids. Unmatched junction bases numbered 4, after V lost 0 bases and J lost 9 bases. CDR3 DNA sequence: TGTGCCAGCAGCTTGGAACTAGCGGGAGGTAGTGAGCAGTTCTTC. Protein sequence: CASSLELAGGSEQFF.

The table lists this clonotype with many counts. J is TRBJ1-2 and V is TRBV5-1; no clear D. The CDR3 runs 14 residues. The V and J ends lost 2 bases and 4 bases respectively, with 12 bases between them. Germline V gene lookup returns CDR1 SGHRS and CDR2 YFSETQ. DNA for the CDR3: TGCGCCAGCAGCTTCTCGGACGGCACCTATGGCTACACCTTC. Residues: CASSFSDGTYGYTF.

The chain couples TRBV7-2 to TRBJ1-5; no reliable D call. Germline CDR1 and CDR2: SGHTA and FQGNSA. V was trimmed by 0 bases and J by 9 bases, leaving 15 bases between them. The CDR3 totals 15 residues. CDR3 loop: CASSLARNPHGPQHF. CDR3 coding DNA: TGTGCCAGCAGCTTAGCGCGGAATCCACATGGGCCCCAGCATTTT.

The chain combines TRBV7-9 with TRBJ2-4; TRBD2 aligns across 13 bases. The germline V gene has CDR1 SEHNR and CDR2 FQNEAQ (reference sequence). The CDR3 length is 17 residues. Germline trimming cut 4 bases from V and 7 bases from J; bases unmatched to any gene: 10. The CDR3 reads CASSSRTSGGIYNIQYF. CDR3 coding DNA: TGTGCCAGCAGCTCGCGGACTAGCGGGGGAATATATAACATTCAGTACTTC.

This clonotype was observed a few times. Given a much more abundant clone one base away, this may be a read error. V gene TRBV5-1 combines with J gene TRBJ1-5, with D perhaps matching TRBD1 (5 bases). The CDR3 spans 15 residues. Trimming cost V 3 bases and J 0 bases, with 10 bases left between them. Germline CDR1 and CDR2: SGHRS and YFSETQ. CDR3: CASSSSGNSNQPQHF. CDR3 sequence (DNA): TGCGCCAGCAGCTCGTCAGGGAATAGCAATCAGCCCCAGCATTTT.

The chain joins TRBV7-9 to TRBJ1-5, with 7 bases lining up with TRBD1. Germline values: CDR1 SEHNR, CDR2 FQNEAQ (reference sequence). The V segment lost 1 base and the J segment 9 bases; nucleotides outside the gene matches: 9. This CDR3 is built from 15 residues. In DNA form, the CDR3 reads TGTGCCAGCAGCTTAGGAGGGACAGCCGGGGGGCCCCAGCATTTT. This encodes CASSLGGTAGGPQHF.